The 23 T cell receptor beta chains in this list originate from one sample, sequenced in a study of monozygotic twins with inflammatory bowel disease. TCRdb re-analyzed the 5' RACE reads; it lists each CDR3 protein once, without DNA. The table for this sample gives 150,000 to 200,000 distinct CDR3 sequences. Sequencing input: blood. Receptor source: a human donor with ulcerative colitis or Crohn's disease, or a healthy co-twin of an affected twin (not recorded which).

CDR3 protein: CASSQEVHQPQHF. The chain joins TRBV4-3 to TRBJ1-5. Germline V lookup: CDR1 LGHNA, CDR2 YSLEER. There are 13 residues in the CDR3.

The chain's CDR3 is CASSLRAGVTDAFF. The chain employs TRBV5-1 and TRBJ1-1; TCRdb's D gene call, TRBD1, goes unchecked for lack of DNA. CDR3 size: 14 residues. Per germline, CDR1 SGHRS and CDR2 YFSETQ.

The chain links TRBV5-1 to TRBJ1-1. CDR1 is SGHRS, CDR2 YFSETQ, per germline. This CDR3 has 14 amino acids. This CDR3 is CASSLAAMNTEAFF.

CDR3 sequence: CATSAGGAVYEETQYF. The V gene is TRBV24-1, the J gene TRBJ2-5; TCRdb designates TRBD1, a call that cannot be tested without DNA. The germline V gene has CDR1 KGHDR and CDR2 SFDVKD. This CDR3 spans 16 amino acids.

The rearrangement joins TRBV7-6 to TRBJ1-2. The CDR3 runs to 11 residues. Germline CDR1 SGHVS, CDR2 FNYEAQ. Here the CDR3 reads CASSVTGGYTF.

This CDR3 is CSAREDRARGQPQHF. The chain couples TRBV20-1 to TRBJ1-5; TCRdb gives TRBD1 as the D gene, but with no DNA this cannot be confirmed. The CDR3 spans 15 residues. The germline gives CDR1 DFQATT, CDR2 SNEGSKA (reference sequence).

The chain uses TRBV5-6 and TRBJ1-6. CDR1 SGHDT and CDR2 YYEEEE come from the germline V gene. This CDR3 is 16 amino acids long. CDR3 region: CASSQSTWEDNSPLHF.

This chain links TRBV7-2 with TRBJ1-1; TCRdb designates TRBD1, a call that cannot be tested without DNA. CDR1 and CDR2 from the germline V gene are SGHTA and FQGNSA. The CDR3 is 14 amino acids. This CDR3 reads CASSLTGPNTEAFF.

The V and J genes are TRBV9 and TRBJ1-6. Germline values: CDR1 SGDLS, CDR2 YYNGEE. There are 15 residues in the CDR3. The CDR3 region is CASSVGTIPSSPLHF.

The V call is TRBV4-1, the J call TRBJ1-1. Germline V gene lookup returns CDR1 MGHRA and CDR2 YSYEKL. The CDR3 consists of 15 residues. CDR3 sequence: CASSRSYEGPTEAFF.

The rearrangement links TRBV2 to TRBJ2-7. Germline loops: CDR1 SNHLY, CDR2 FYNNEI. This CDR3 spans 13 amino acids. The CDR3 sequence: CASRVQSSYEQYF.

The chain is built from TRBV15 and TRBJ1-4; TCRdb indicates TRBD1, and absent DNA this call remains unverified. The V gene's germline CDR1 is LNHNV and CDR2 YYDKDF (reference sequence). This CDR3 spans 17 amino acids. The CDR3 reads CATTRGSTGQHNEKLFF.

V usage is TRBV7-9 and J usage is TRBJ2-1; with no DNA, the TCRdb D assignment of TRBD1 cannot be verified. Per germline, CDR1 SEHNR and CDR2 FQNEAQ (reference sequence). The CDR3 loop spans 15 amino acids. The CDR3 region is CASSLVGTGLNEQFF.

V and J are TRBV6-1 and TRBJ2-6; as DNA is missing, the TRBD2 call by TCRdb cannot be tested. The germline CDR1 and CDR2 sequences are MNHNS and SASEGT. The CDR3 has 18 residues. The chain's CDR3 is CASNLIPPRGVGANVLTF.

The chain has TRBV20-1 and TRBJ1-4; with no DNA, the TCRdb D assignment of TRBD1 cannot be verified. Germline CDR1 DFQATT, CDR2 SNEGSKA (reference sequence). This CDR3 contains 14 residues. CDR3 residues: CSAPERLGHEKLFF.

J is TRBJ2-3 and V is TRBV7-9. The CDR3 runs to 16 residues. Per germline, CDR1 SEHNR and CDR2 FQNEAQ (reference sequence). CDR3 loop: CASSLGLAGSTDTQYF.

The chain carries TRBV20-1 and TRBJ2-2. The CDR3 totals 12 residues. The germline V gene has CDR1 DFQATT and CDR2 SNEGSKA (reference sequence). CDR3 residues: CSATRWAGELFF.

V and J are TRBV10-3 and TRBJ2-1; TCRdb's assignment of TRBD2 cannot be checked, as there is no DNA. The CDR3 runs 15 residues. Germline V lookup: CDR1 ENHRY, CDR2 SYGVKD. The CDR3 spells CAIRRLAGGLSEQFF.

This chain joins TRBV27 and TRBJ2-4; TCRdb reports TRBD1, a call that lacks DNA to check it against. Germline V CDR1 and CDR2: MNHEY, SMNVEV (reference sequence). The CDR3 is made up of 13 amino acids. This CDR3 is CAGSSRPTRIQYF.

This chain links TRBV7-9 with TRBJ2-7. The V gene's germline CDR1 is SEHNR and CDR2 FQNEAQ (reference sequence). The CDR3 is 16 amino acids. The chain's CDR3 is CASSFPLDGGVNEQYF. Looking up the rest from reference TRBV7-9 and TRBJ2-7 gives the full variable domain: DTGVSQNPRHKITKRGQNVTFRCDPISEHNRLYWYRQTLGQGPEFLTYFQNEAQLEKSRLLSDRFSAERPKGSFSTLEIQRTEQGDSAMYLCASSFPLDGGVNEQYFGPGTRLTVT.

The chain has TRBV27 and TRBJ2-7; TCRdb picks TRBD1, but there is no DNA to check that call. The CDR3 sequence is 15 residues long. CDR1 MNHEY and CDR2 SMNVEV come from the germline V gene (reference sequence). CDR3 region: CASSLLGGQDYEQYF.

The chain employs TRBV28 and TRBJ2-7; TCRdb proposes TRBD2, but this gene call is untestable without DNA. The CDR3 runs to 18 residues. CDR1 is MDHEN and CDR2 is SYDVKM in the germline V gene. The CDR3 reads CASSPWGTSGRGSYEQYF.

This chain joins TRBV6-2 or TRBV6-3 and TRBJ2-5. The CDR3 is made up of 12 amino acids. The V gene's germline CDR1 is MNHEY and CDR2 SVGEGT. CDR3 in amino acids: CASSYNSETQYF.